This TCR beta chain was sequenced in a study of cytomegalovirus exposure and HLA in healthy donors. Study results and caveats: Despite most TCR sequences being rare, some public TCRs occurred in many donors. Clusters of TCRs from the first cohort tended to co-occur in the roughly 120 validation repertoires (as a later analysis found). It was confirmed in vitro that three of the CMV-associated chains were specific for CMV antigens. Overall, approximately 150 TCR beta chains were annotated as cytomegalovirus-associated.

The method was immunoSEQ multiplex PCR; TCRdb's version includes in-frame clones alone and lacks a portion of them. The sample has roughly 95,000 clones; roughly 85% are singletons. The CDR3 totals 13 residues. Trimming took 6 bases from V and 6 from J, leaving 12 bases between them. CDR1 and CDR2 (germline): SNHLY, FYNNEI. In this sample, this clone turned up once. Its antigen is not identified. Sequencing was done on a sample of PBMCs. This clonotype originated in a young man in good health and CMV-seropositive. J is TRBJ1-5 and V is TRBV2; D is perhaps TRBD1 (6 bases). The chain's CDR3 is CASRTGLTQPQHF. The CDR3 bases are TGTGCCAGCAGAACAGGGTTAACTCAGCCCCAGCATTTT.